These 26 T cell receptor beta chains were all obtained from the same sample, sequenced in a study of cytomegalovirus exposure and HLA in healthy donors listed by TCRdb under 2017. Libraries were constructed by the immunoSEQ multiplex PCR assay. The multiplex PCR relied on a mix of 60 forward primers for TCR Vbeta segments and 13 reverse primers for TCR Jbeta segments. TCRdb carries this immuneACCESS record with in-frame sequences only. Its versions omit some clonotypes, under half of them owing to an unresolved V gene in the studies checked, with the rest unexplained. This sample comprises about 140,000 clones, approximately 80% of them detected only once. The ten most abundant clones make up less than 3% of the sample. The specimen sequenced was PBMCs. The receptors derive from a man aged 45 to 65 in good health and CMV-seronegative.

The chain couples TRBV9 to TRBJ2-6; the D is unclear. This CDR3 is built from 12 residues. Germline CDR1 is SGDLS and CDR2 is YYNGEE. Trimming took off 7 bases at V and 3 bases at J, with 5 bases between the two ends. DNA for the CDR3: TGTGCCAGCGGCCTTGGGGCCAACGTCCTGACTTTC. It translates to CASGLGANVLTF.

This clone was seen a few times. The V gene is TRBV6-1, the J gene TRBJ1-4; 7 nucleotides match TRBD1. CDR1 is MNHNS, CDR2 SASEGT, per germline. The ends lost 7 bases at V and 7 bases at J; junction bases unmatched: 9. The CDR3 spans 14 residues. The CDR3 DNA is TGTGCCAGCAAGCAGCAGGGGGTTGGTGAAAAACTGTTTTTT. Translated: CASKQQGVGEKLFF.

CDR3: CASSAPGALTTIYF. The CDR3 DNA reads TGTGCCAGCAGCGCACCGGGAGCCTTGACCACCATATATTTT. V gene TRBV9 combines with J gene TRBJ1-3, with D hard to call. The germline V gene has CDR1 SGDLS and CDR2 YYNGEE. CDR3 length: 14 amino acids. The V gene lost 3 bases and the J gene lost 9 bases, with 16 bases spanning the gap.

This sequence joins TRBV2 and TRBJ2-1, with D possibly being TRBD2 (6 bases). In germline, CDR1 is SNHLY, CDR2 FYNNEI. Trimming removed 7 bases from V and 7 bases from J, with 11 bases in between. This CDR3 contains 12 residues. CDR3 in amino acids: CASIREVNEQFF. CDR3 nucleotide sequence: TGTGCCAGCATTAGGGAGGTAAATGAGCAGTTCTTC.

The chain is built from TRBV27 and TRBJ1-1; TRBD1 is a possible D gene (6 bases). V was shortened by 9 bases and J by 4 bases, with 15 bases between the two germline ends. The CDR3 spans 13 residues. CDR1 MNHEY and CDR2 SMNVEV come from the germline V gene (reference sequence). The CDR3 sequence is CASNKQGATEAFF. The CDR3 region has the DNA TGTGCCAGTAATAAACAGGGAGCCACTGAAGCTTTCTTT.

This clone was observed a single time. The rearrangement links TRBV2 to TRBJ1-5; 8 nucleotides agree with TRBD1. Per the germline V gene, CDR1 is SNHLY and CDR2 is FYNNEI. V dropped 6 bases and J dropped 4; count of bases not matched to a gene: 2. There are 13 residues in the CDR3. CDR3 region: CASRDRVNQPQHF. The CDR3, as DNA: TGTGCCAGCAGGGACAGGGTGAATCAGCCCCAGCATTTT.

This chain uses TRBV14 with TRBJ2-2; 8 nucleotides agree with TRBD1. After removal of 3 bases from V and 5 bases from J, the junction contained 5 bases not matched to a gene. CDR1 is SGHDN, CDR2 FVKESK, per germline. The CDR3 covers 15 residues. The CDR3 loop reads CASSQSTGGTGELFF. In nucleotides, the CDR3 is TGTGCCAGCAGCCAGTCCACAGGGGGGACCGGGGAGCTGTTTTTT.

This sequence joins TRBV13 and TRBJ2-3, with TRBD2 identical over 9 bases. J lost 4 bases, V lost 2 bases, and 4 bases had no gene match. The V gene's germline CDR1 is PRHDT and CDR2 FYEKMQ (reference sequence). The CDR3 consists of 15 residues. The CDR3 region has the DNA TGTGCCAGCAGCTTACGCGCGGGGGGGGCAGATACGCAGTATTTT. Protein product: CASSLRAGGADTQYF.

The chain links TRBV7-2 to TRBJ2-5; a possible D gene is TRBD2 (5 bases). The V gene lost 4 bases and the J gene lost 1 base, with 10 bases spanning the gap. The CDR3 extends over 14 amino acids. CDR1 and CDR2 (germline): SGHTA, FQGNSA. In nucleotides, the CDR3 is TGTGCCAGCAGCTCACACAGCGGCCAAGAGACCCAGTACTTC. Translating gives CASSSHSGQETQYF.

The rearrangement joins TRBV19 to TRBJ1-6, with a possible D match to TRBD1 (6 bases). There are 13 residues in the CDR3. The germline V and J ends were trimmed by 6 bases and 8 bases, with 11 bases remaining between them. Germline V gives CDR1 LNHDA, CDR2 SQIVND (reference sequence). This CDR3 reads CASSRGLHSPLHF. In nucleotides, the CDR3 is TGTGCCAGTAGCAGGGGTCTACATTCACCCCTCCACTTT.

This clone appeared a few times. This chain joins TRBV4-1 and TRBJ2-4; the D gene is possibly TRBD1 (6 bases). With 5 bases removed from V and 4 bases from J, the gap between germline ends came to 9 bases. This CDR3 has 13 amino acids. Germline CDR1 and CDR2: MGHRA and YSYEKL. CDR3: CASSGGQKNIQYF. The CDR3 DNA reads TGCGCCAGCAGCGGAGGACAGAAAAACATTCAGTACTTC.

The V gene is TRBV5-4, the J gene TRBJ1-1; TRBD1 matches 9 bases. Germline CDR1 reads SGHNT; CDR2 reads YYREEE (reference sequence). Unmatched junction bases numbered 12, after V lost 5 bases and J lost 1 base. This CDR3 has 17 residues. CDR3 loop: CASRQTGGAVWNTEAFF. DNA for the CDR3: TGTGCCAGCAGGCAAACAGGGGGCGCCGTTTGGAACACTGAAGCTTTCTTT.

This chain uses TRBV7-3 with TRBJ2-1; D might be TRBD2 (7 bases). Trimming removed 4 bases at V and 4 bases at J, with 20 bases between. The CDR3 loop spans 17 amino acids. Germline values: CDR1 SGHTA, CDR2 FQGTGA. The CDR3 DNA is TGTGCCAGCAGCTACTCCTCTTTGGGGGGGCCTTACAATGAGCAGTTCTTC. It is translated as CASSYSSLGGPYNEQFF.

The V call is TRBV18, the J call TRBJ2-1, with 11 nucleotides matching TRBD2. This CDR3 is built from 16 residues. Germline lookup yields CDR1 KGHSH and CDR2 LQKENI. The V gene end was trimmed by 3 bases and the J gene end by 7 bases; junction bases not matched to a gene: 8. The CDR3 loop is CASSPSTSGSLNEQFF. The CDR3 DNA follows: TGTGCCAGCTCACCTTCTACTAGCGGGAGTTTGAATGAGCAGTTCTTC.

V and J are TRBV30 and TRBJ2-3; 11 nucleotides align to TRBD2. Germline trimming cut 3 bases from V and 2 bases from J; bases unmatched to any gene: 10. Germline V gene lookup returns CDR1 GTSNPN and CDR2 SVGIG (reference sequence). The CDR3 length is 17 residues. In DNA form, the CDR3 reads TGTGCCTGGAGGGGTTGGATTAGCGGGAGGGTCACAGATACGCAGTATTTT. Protein: CAWRGWISGRVTDTQYF.

The chain combines TRBV30 with TRBJ2-2; no clear D gene. The CDR3 covers 17 residues. V was pared by 1 base and J by 0 bases, with 15 bases between. CDR1 GTSNPN and CDR2 SVGIG come from the germline V gene (reference sequence). The CDR3 nucleotides read TGTGCCTGGAGTGCAAACAGCTACCTAACGAACACCGGGGAGCTGTTTTTT. Its translation: CAWSANSYLTNTGELFF.

The CDR3 is CASSQVDRGPYEQYF. In nucleotides, the CDR3 is TGTGCCAGCAGCCAAGTGGACAGGGGGCCCTACGAGCAGTACTTC. The V call is TRBV16, the J call TRBJ2-7, with 11 bases fitting TRBD1. The CDR3 length is 15 residues. CDR1 is KGHSY and CDR2 is FQNENV in the germline V gene. The V gene end was trimmed by 2 bases and the J gene end by 2 bases; junction bases not matched to a gene: 2.

The V and J genes are TRBV27 and TRBJ1-2, with a tentative D call TRBD1 (6 bases). The germline V and J ends were trimmed by 3 bases and 0 bases, with 14 bases remaining between them. CDR1 is MNHEY, CDR2 SMNVEV, per germline (reference sequence). The CDR3 is 16 amino acids. The CDR3 loop is CASSLTGPITNYGYTF. The CDR3 nucleotides read TGTGCCAGCAGTTTGACAGGCCCGATAACTAACTATGGCTACACCTTC.

This chain joins TRBV29-1 and TRBJ2-1, with TRBD2 matching over 8 bases. CDR1 and CDR2 from the germline V gene are SQVTM and ANQGSEA. The CDR3 has 14 residues. V shed 5 bases and J 6 bases; nucleotides not matched to a gene: 9. The CDR3 reads CSVSGRILANEQFF. As DNA, the CDR3 is TGCAGCGTTAGCGGGAGAATCCTTGCCAATGAGCAGTTCTTC.

The genes are TRBV29-1 and TRBJ1-4; 8 bases are shared with TRBD1. There are 15 residues in the CDR3. Trimming at V came to 1 base and at J to 5 bases, leaving 6 bases not matched to a gene. Germline CDR1 SQVTM, CDR2 ANQGSEA. CDR3 protein: CSVEGQGAGNEKLFF. The CDR3 nucleotides are TGCAGCGTTGAAGGGCAGGGGGCCGGGAATGAAAAACTGTTTTTT.

The chain joins TRBV5-4 to TRBJ1-1; the match to TRBD1 covers 7 bases. This CDR3 contains 15 residues. Trimming cost V 4 bases and J 1 base; bases outside gene matches: 7. Germline values: CDR1 SGHNT, CDR2 YYREEE (reference sequence). The CDR3 spells CASSHRDSGNTEAFF. CDR3 sequence (DNA): TGTGCCAGCAGCCACCGGGACAGTGGGAACACTGAAGCTTTCTTT.

This sequence joins TRBV7-3 and TRBJ2-2; no clear D. Germline CDR1 and CDR2: SGHTA and FQGTGA. The CDR3 loop spans 17 amino acids. Trimming removed 0 bases from V and 3 bases from J, with 14 bases in between. CDR3 DNA: TGTGCCAGCAGCTTAACGGGCTCGACCGCGTACACCGGGGAGCTGTTTTTT. Its protein is CASSLTGSTAYTGELFF.

The chain couples TRBV19 to TRBJ1-6; 7 positions match TRBD1. Germline trimming cut 5 bases from V and 7 bases from J; bases unmatched to any gene: 8. CDR3 size: 15 residues. The germline gives CDR1 LNHDA, CDR2 SQIVND (reference sequence). The CDR3 reads CASSERQGRNSPLHF. DNA for the CDR3: TGTGCCAGTAGTGAAAGACAGGGAAGAAATTCACCCCTCCACTTT. The variable domain in full, completed from reference TRBV19 and TRBJ1-6, reads DGGITQSPKYLFRKEGQNVTLSCEQNLNHDAMYWYRQDPGQGLRLIYYSQIVNDFQKGDIAEGYSVSREKKESFPLTVTSAQKNPTAFYLCASSERQGRNSPLHFGNGTRLTVT.

This chain links TRBV5-1 with TRBJ1-6; D uncertain. CDR3 length equals 12 residues. The V gene lost 4 bases and the J gene lost 9 bases, with 8 bases spanning the gap. Per the germline V gene, CDR1 is SGHRS and CDR2 is YFSETQ. The CDR3 bases are TGCGCCAGCAGCCTTACCAGTTCACCCCTCCACTTT. Protein sequence: CASSLTSSPLHF.

The chain links TRBV20-1 to TRBJ1-1; tentative D call: TRBD1 (6 bases). The germline V gene encodes CDR1 DFQATT and CDR2 SNEGSKA (reference sequence). V dropped 3 bases and J dropped 10 bases, with 12 bases sitting between them. The CDR3 loop spans 11 amino acids. CDR3 in amino acids: CSARFGTPAFF. For the CDR3, the DNA is TGCAGTGCTAGGTTCGGGACACCAGCTTTCTTT.

This chain connects TRBV19 to TRBJ2-6; TRBD2 matches 12 bases. Germline CDR1 and CDR2: LNHDA and SQIVND (reference sequence). The V and J ends lost 4 bases and 0 bases, in that order; junction bases with no gene match: 7. The CDR3 has 19 residues. The chain's CDR3 is CASSTRLAGAFSGANVLTF. The CDR3 coding sequence is TGTGCCAGTAGTACCCGACTAGCGGGGGCTTTCTCTGGGGCCAACGTCCTGACTTTC.